Each of the 23 T cell receptor beta chains below was sequenced from the same sample in a study of cytomegalovirus exposure and HLA in healthy donors. Amplification used 60 Vbeta primers and 13 Jbeta primers. This table comes from immunoSEQ multiplex PCR, and its TCRdb copy is limited to in-frame clones, with some not included. The profile shows around 160,000 clones, around three quarters of them singletons. The sequencing sample was made of PBMCs. These receptors were collected from a man in his forties or fifties in good health and CMV-seropositive.

The chain is built from TRBV19 and TRBJ2-3, with TRBD1 identical over 12 bases. The J segment lost 6 bases and the V segment lost 6 bases, leaving 7 bases of the junction unmatched. The CDR3 runs 15 residues. Germline V lookup: CDR1 LNHDA, CDR2 SQIVND (reference sequence). CDR3 amino acids: CASSTPGQGADTQYF. CDR3 coding DNA: TGTGCCAGTAGCACTCCGGGACAGGGGGCCGATACGCAGTATTTT.

This clone has just a few counts. The chain links TRBV4-3 to TRBJ2-1, with 11 bases identical to TRBD2. Germline values: CDR1 LGHNA, CDR2 YSLEER. V lost 0 bases, J lost 6 bases, and 4 bases stayed unmatched. This CDR3 has 16 residues. Here the CDR3 reads CASSQDFLAGGNEQFF. The CDR3 bases are TGCGCCAGCAGCCAAGATTTTCTAGCGGGAGGCAATGAGCAGTTCTTC.

The chain recombines TRBV11-2 with TRBJ2-2, with D possibly TRBD2 on 8 matching bases. This CDR3 spans 14 amino acids. The V gene's germline CDR1 is SGHAT and CDR2 FQNNGV. Trimming shortened V by 5 bases and J by 4 bases, and 11 bases separated the two germline ends. The CDR3 loop is CASSREGATGELFF. DNA of the CDR3: TGTGCCAGCAGCCGGGAGGGGGCCACCGGGGAGCTGTTTTTT.

There are a few counts of this clone. This chain links TRBV4-3 with TRBJ1-2, with 9 nucleotides matching TRBD1. The germline gives CDR1 LGHNA, CDR2 YSLEER. V was pared by 3 bases and J by 5 bases, with 1 base of the junction left unmatched. The CDR3 runs to 13 residues. CDR3 DNA sequence: TGCGCCAGCAGCCAGGGGACAGGGTATGGCTACACCTTC. This encodes CASSQGTGYGYTF.

The chain combines TRBV28 with TRBJ1-5; D might be TRBD1 (6 bases). V shed 4 bases and J shed 2 bases, with 12 bases lying between them. CDR1 and CDR2 from the germline V gene are MDHEN and SYDVKM. The CDR3 contains 15 residues. This CDR3 is CASSWRTERNQPQHF. The CDR3 coding sequence is TGTGCCAGCAGTTGGCGGACAGAGCGCAATCAGCCCCAGCATTTT.

The V gene is TRBV6-5, the J gene TRBJ1-2; 7 nucleotides align to TRBD1. The germline V gene has CDR1 MNHEY and CDR2 SVGAGI. The CDR3 is 15 residues long. V trimming: 7 bases; J trimming: 2 bases; junction bases outside the gene matches: 10. CDR3: CASTRTPTGNYGYTF. As DNA, the CDR3 is TGTGCCAGCACTAGAACCCCGACAGGGAACTATGGCTACACCTTC.

This chain connects TRBV19 to TRBJ2-3; 16 bases match TRBD2. Per germline, CDR1 LNHDA and CDR2 SQIVND (reference sequence). Losses at the gene ends were 5 bases for V and 6 bases for J; bases not matched to a gene: 8. The CDR3 is made up of 17 amino acids. CDR3 in amino acids: CASSEGTSGRVADTQYF. For the CDR3, the DNA is TGTGCCAGTAGTGAGGGGACTAGCGGGAGGGTTGCGGATACGCAGTATTTT.

V and J are TRBV11-2 and TRBJ1-4; D possibly corresponds to TRBD1 (6 bases). CDR3 length equals 14 residues. The V gene's germline CDR1 is SGHAT and CDR2 FQNNGV. Trimming removed 3 bases from V and 7 bases from J, with 12 bases in between. The CDR3 bases are TGTGCCAGCAGCTTCGGGCAGGGGAGTGAAAAACTGTTTTTT. Amino acid sequence: CASSFGQGSEKLFF.

There are a few counts of this clone. The gene calls are TRBV7-9 and TRBJ1-1, with 8 bases aligning to TRBD1. The V and J ends lost 5 bases and 4 bases, in that order; junction bases with no gene match: 3. Germline V lookup: CDR1 SEHNR, CDR2 FQNEAQ (reference sequence). The CDR3 is 13 amino acids. The CDR3 DNA reads TGTGCCAGCAGCCTACAGGGGGGCACTGAAGCTTTCTTT. This sequence encodes CASSLQGGTEAFF.

This chain joins TRBV7-9 and TRBJ2-7; tentatively, D is TRBD1 (5 bases). Trimming stripped 3 bases from V and 0 bases from J, with 6 bases between. The CDR3 is 13 amino acids. Per the germline V gene, CDR1 is SEHNR and CDR2 is FQNEAQ (reference sequence). The chain's CDR3 is CASSFDSSYEQYF. Here the CDR3 DNA reads TGTGCCAGCAGCTTTGACAGCTCCTACGAGCAGTACTTC. Supplemented by reference TRBV7-9 and TRBJ2-7, the full variable domain reads DTGVSQNPRHKITKRGQNVTFRCDPISEHNRLYWYRQTLGQGPEFLTYFQNEAQLEKSRLLSDRFSAERPKGSFSTLEIQRTEQGDSAMYLCASSFDSSYEQYFGPGTRLTVT.

This chain uses TRBV7-3 with TRBJ1-1; TRBD1 is a possible D gene (6 bases). V was cut by 5 bases and J by 1 base, with 11 bases left in between. This CDR3 is built from 14 residues. Germline V gene data show CDR1 as SGHTA and CDR2 as FQGTGA. The DNA of the CDR3 is TGTGCCAGCAGCATACAGGGCTCGAACACTGAAGCTTTCTTT. It codes for CASSIQGSNTEAFF.

The chain employs TRBV7-3 and TRBJ2-3, with 11 bases fitting TRBD2. The CDR3 contains 16 residues. Germline CDR1 and CDR2: SGHTA and FQGTGA. The V segment lost 5 bases and the J segment 3 bases; nucleotides outside the gene matches: 7. The CDR3 region is CASSPRTSGRTDTQYF. For the CDR3, the DNA is TGTGCCAGCAGCCCCCGCACTAGCGGGAGAACAGATACGCAGTATTTT.

This clone occurred once. The V gene is TRBV9, the J gene TRBJ2-1, with TRBD2 identical over 9 bases. In germline, CDR1 is SGDLS, CDR2 YYNGEE. The V and J ends lost 0 bases and 0 bases, in that order; junction bases with no gene match: 4. This CDR3 region has 17 residues. CDR3 loop: CASSVVSSGGSYNEQFF. In DNA, the CDR3 is TGTGCCAGCAGCGTAGTAAGTAGCGGGGGCTCCTACAATGAGCAGTTCTTC. Full variable domain (remainder filled in from reference TRBV9 and TRBJ2-1): DSGVTQTPKHLITATGQRVTLRCSPRSGDLSVYWYQQSLDQGLQFLIQYYNGEERAKGNILERFSAQQFPDLHSELNLSSLELGDSALYFCASSVVSSGGSYNEQFFGPGTRLTVL.

The V call is TRBV6-5, the J call TRBJ1-1, with D hard to call. V shed 6 bases and J shed 3 bases, with 8 bases lying between them. CDR1 and CDR2 from the germline V gene are MNHEY and SVGAGI. The CDR3 sequence is 12 residues long. This CDR3 is CASRSLDTEAFF. CDR3 bases: TGTGCCAGCAGAAGCTTAGACACTGAAGCTTTCTTT.

This chain connects TRBV6-5 to TRBJ2-2, with 8 bases aligning to TRBD1. The germline V gene has CDR1 MNHEY and CDR2 SVGAGI. The trim removed 5 bases at V and 5 bases at J, leaving 4 bases unmatched. This CDR3 region has 14 residues. DNA for the CDR3: TGTGCCAGCAGTCGACAGGGGAGTACCGGGGAGCTGTTTTTT. As protein: CASSRQGSTGELFF.

J is TRBJ2-1 and V is TRBV2; no clear D. V was clipped by 7 bases and J by 0 bases, with 16 bases between them. Germline-derived CDR1 and CDR2 are SNHLY and FYNNEI. CDR3 length: 16 amino acids. In DNA form, the CDR3 reads TGTGCCAGCACGCTATCCGCCTTTAGCTCCTACAATGAGCAGTTCTTC. It codes for CASTLSAFSSYNEQFF.

This chain connects TRBV19 to TRBJ2-2; 9 nucleotides match TRBD1. J lost 3 bases, V lost 5 bases, and 13 bases had no gene match. Germline values: CDR1 LNHDA, CDR2 SQIVND (reference sequence). CDR3 size: 18 residues. The CDR3 sequence is CASSPRQGVVTYTGELFF. In DNA form, the CDR3 reads TGTGCCAGTAGTCCCCGACAGGGGGTCGTAACTTACACCGGGGAGCTGTTTTTT.

This clone came up a few times. The rearrangement links TRBV2 to TRBJ1-5; D is unclear. The CDR3 is made up of 16 amino acids. The germline V gene encodes CDR1 SNHLY and CDR2 FYNNEI. Trimming took 2 bases from V and 2 from J, leaving 13 bases between them. The CDR3 DNA reads as TGTGCCAGCAGTGAATTGGCAGGTCGAGGCAATCAGCCCCAGCATTTT. Residues: CASSELAGRGNQPQHF.

V gene TRBV10-3 combines with J gene TRBJ2-7; TRBD2 aligns across 9 bases. J was trimmed by 2 bases and V by 2 bases; bases with no gene match: 1. This CDR3 has 14 residues. Germline V gives CDR1 ENHRY, CDR2 SYGVKD. CDR3 nucleotides: TGTGCCATCAGTGAGGGGACTAGCACCTACGAGCAGTACTTC. Its translation: CAISEGTSTYEQYF.

This chain joins TRBV5-5 and TRBJ2-5; no definite D call. The J call may be in error: the DNA end matches TRBJ2-7 better. CDR1 is SGHKS, CDR2 YYEKEE, per germline (reference sequence). The CDR3 spans 12 residues. The CDR3 loop reads CASSPFSYEQYF. The CDR3 DNA sequence: TGTGCCAGCAGCCCGTTTTCCTACGAGCAGTACTTC.

V is TRBV5-4 and J is TRBJ1-3, with 10 bases that match TRBD1. Germline V CDR1 and CDR2: SGHNT, YYREEE (reference sequence). J gave up 3 bases and V 4 bases, and 7 bases lay outside the gene matches. The CDR3 consists of 16 residues. The CDR3: CASSKLDRGFGNTIYF. CDR3 nucleotides: TGTGCCAGCAGCAAACTGGACAGGGGGTTTGGAAACACCATATATTTT. Full variable domain (rest looked up from reference TRBV5-4 and TRBJ1-3): ETGVTQSPTHLIKTRGQQVTLRCSSQSGHNTVSWYQQALGQGPQFIFQYYREEENGRGNFPPRFSGLQFPNYSSELNVNALELDDSALYLCASSKLDRGFGNTIYFGEGSWLTVV.

The chain employs TRBV28 and TRBJ2-7; TRBD1 aligns across 10 bases. Germline CDR1 is MDHEN and CDR2 is SYDVKM. V shed 1 base and J 5 bases; nucleotides not matched to a gene: 5. The CDR3 covers 15 residues. CDR3 DNA sequence: TGTGCCAGCAGTTTATCCGGGACAGGGGAACACGAGCAGTACTTC. Protein product: CASSLSGTGEHEQYF.

The rearrangement links TRBV6-6 to TRBJ2-1; 8 bases match TRBD2. The length of the CDR3 is 15 residues. J was trimmed by 5 bases and V by 5 bases; bases with no gene match: 8. Germline V gives CDR1 MNHNY, CDR2 SVGAGI (reference sequence). The DNA for the CDR3 is TGTGCCAGCAGTAAGGGACTAGTTGGAAACAATGAGCAGTTCTTC. Protein: CASSKGLVGNNEQFF.